The present entry profiles one TCR beta chain with its context. Antigen specificity is unknown. From 5'RACE with constant-segment primers came TCR alpha and TCR beta cDNA libraries that carried sample barcodes and UMIs. TCRdb analysed the 5' RACE reads with MiXCR anew, one entry per CDR3 protein. The profile shows more than 150,000 distinct CDR3 sequences, over 20% of them singletons. The sample originates from a study of T-cell memory formation after mild COVID-19. At the level of the study: Each donor largely had its own TCR clusters. Findings and caveats of the study: Largely, contracting CD4+ clones fell within CM and EM, and contracting CD8+ clones within EMRA.

The V segment lost 1 base and the J segment 2 bases; nucleotides outside the gene matches: 11. There are 18 residues in the CDR3. Looked up from germline, CDR1 is KGHDR and CDR2 is SFDVKD. The chain employs TRBV24-1 and TRBJ2-3; 7 nucleotides line up with TRBD1. The receptor was isolated from an adult woman who had mild COVID-19 (a few samples of this study predate the infection). Cell type and time point are not known. Sequenced input: PBMCs or a T cell subset sorted from them (not recorded which). The CDR3: CATSDLPRDRESTDTQYF. For the CDR3, the DNA is TGTGCCACCAGTGATTTACCCCGGGACAGAGAATCCACAGATACGCAGTATTTT.